The 6 T cell receptor beta chains presented below share a single source sample, sequenced in a study of blood T cells in healthy people across ages. A sample-barcoded 5' primer and a J-beta primer mix were used in a second PCR of about 6 to 11 cycles. One entry per CDR3 protein results from TCRdb running MiXCR on the 5' RACE reads. The sample has about 780,000 distinct CDR3 sequences; less than 80% are singletons. What was sequenced was blood. The receptors shown here come from a man aged 25 to 45 in good health.

DNA of the CDR3: TGTGCCAGCAGCCAACCGAGCGCCGAGCAGTACTTC. It translates to CASSQPSAEQYF. This sequence joins TRBV4-2 and TRBJ2-5, with D unresolved. The J call is uncertain, as TRBJ2-7 better fits the DNA end. The CDR3 consists of 12 residues. Germline V gene lookup returns CDR1 LGHNA and CDR2 YNFKEQ.

The table lists this clonotype with a count of one. V is TRBV21-1 and J is TRBJ1-5. TRBV21-1 is a pseudogene. This CDR3 contains 13 residues. This CDR3 is CASSKWDHQPQHF. In DNA form, the CDR3 reads TGTGCCAGCAGCAAGTGGGATCATCAGCCCCAGCATTTT.

The V call is TRBV20-1, the J call TRBJ2-7, with 9 bases that match TRBD1. The CDR3 length is 16 residues. The V gene end was trimmed by 0 bases and the J gene end by 1 base; junction bases not matched to a gene: 7. Germline loops: CDR1 DFQATT, CDR2 SNEGSKA (reference sequence). The CDR3 is CSARDTGGAGSYEQYF. CDR3 nucleotides: TGCAGTGCTAGAGACACAGGGGGCGCAGGGTCCTACGAGCAGTACTTC.

The rearrangement links TRBV7-9 to TRBJ2-3, with D perhaps matching TRBD1 (6 bases). Germline V gives CDR1 SEHNR, CDR2 FQNEAQ (reference sequence). The CDR3 covers 14 residues. V gave up 5 bases and J gave up 1 base, with 10 bases separating them. The CDR3 DNA sequence: TGTGCCAGCAGCGCCCGACAGGGCACAGATACGCAGTATTTT. The encoded protein is CASSARQGTDTQYF.

This clonotype was observed a handful of times. V gene TRBV7-7 combines with J gene TRBJ2-4; TRBD1 matches at 7 bases. The J call is in doubt because the DNA end fits TRBJ2-7 better. The CDR3 length is 14 residues. The V gene's germline CDR1 is SSHAT and CDR2 FNYEAQ (reference sequence). The DNA of the CDR3 is TGTGCTGGCAAAGACAGGGAGTCCCTCTACGAGCAGTACTTC. Its protein is CAGKDRESLYEQYF.

This sequence joins TRBV27 and TRBJ2-7; 7 nucleotides line up with TRBD1. The better agreement between TRBJ2-5 and the DNA end casts doubt on the J call. CDR1 MNHEY and CDR2 SMNVEV come from the germline V gene (reference sequence). The CDR3 has 14 amino acids. The CDR3 DNA follows: TGTGCCAGCAGGCCCGATCGGACAGGAGAGACCCAGTACTTC. Translating it yields CASRPDRTGETQYF.